This T cell receptor beta chain stems from a study of CD8 T cells in Susac syndrome. Random hexamers were used to reverse transcribe an amount of about 0.5 to 1 ug RNA. Amplification of TCR beta CDR3 across 54 Vbeta and 13 Jbeta was performed with immunoSEQ multiplex PCR. TCRdb recomputed calls from the immunoSEQ multiplex PCR reads with MiXCR, one row per CDR3 protein. The sample consists of fewer than 150,000 distinct CDR3 sequences, around 94% of them appearing once. CD8+ and CD4+ T cells taken from blood had their TCR beta sequenced. Age- and sex-matched healthy donors served as the control group. The CDR3 loop spans 13 amino acids. Germline lookup yields CDR1 SGDLS and CDR2 YYNGEE. V lost 8 bases, J lost 1 base, and 9 bases lay in between.

The sequencing sample was made of CD8+ T cells from PBMCs. This receptor was obtained from a human donor in good health. The rearrangement joins TRBV9 to TRBJ2-2; a weak D match, TRBD1 (6 bases). The CDR3 reads CASKQGNTGELFF. The CDR3 region has the DNA TGTGCCAGTAAACAGGGGAACACCGGGGAGCTGTTTTTT.